This TCR beta chain was identified during a study of CD49a tissue-resident CD8 T cells in human skin (TCRdb year 2017). As for the study more broadly: The study looked at subsets of tissue-resident memory CD8+ T cells in human skin, with the subsets defined by expression of CD49a, CD69 and CD103.

For several healthy donors, sorted CD8+ T cells taken from blood, dermis and epidermis had their TCR beta CDR3 regions analysed. Both blood and skin samples were provided by each TCR-sequenced donor, and all TCR-sequenced donors were healthy individuals. Sorting was used to isolate CD8+ T cell populations prior to TCR beta sequencing. This clone registers as large (0.1 to 1%) within its sample. Its antigen is currently not known. Base qualities were left out, and no much larger clone turns up one base away. The CDR3 runs 15 amino acids, cysteine and phenylalanine included. Only the CDR3 DNA is retained, 45 bases long and in frame from the first base. According to the germline V gene, CDR1 reads MRHNA and CDR2 reads SNTAGT. Trimming takes 3 bases off V and 4 bases off J; junction bases not matched to a gene: 0. Libraries came from the immunoSEQ multiplex PCR assay. On the authors' methods: Frequencies of TCR V beta family usage were compared among the sorted CD8+ T cell populations from blood, dermis and epidermis. Entries here come from immuneACCESS through TCRdb and include only in-frame sequences with V and J called. Some clones fail to appear in such tables; in the studies checked, an unresolved V gene covers under half of the shortfall, and the cause of the remainder is unknown. Clone size and the V and J calls come from that table; the DNA yielded D and trimming. This sample comprises about 950 clones, roughly 60% of them detected only once. Around 40% of the sample goes to the ten largest clones.

This TCR came from a human donor in good health. Sequencing input: CLA- CD8+ effector memory T cells sorted from blood. This receptor chain uses TRBV6-4 and TRBJ2-3; 14 bases in the middle match TRBD2. The DNA sequence is as follows: TGTGCCAGCAGTGAGACTAGCGGGGGGGCAGATACGCAGTATTTT. Its translation reads: CASSETSGGADTQYF.